The rows below give T cell receptor beta chains drawn from one sample of a study of neurological immune-mediated disorders. MiXCR, run by TCRdb on the 5' RACE reads, gives a single entry per CDR3 protein. In the table there are around 30,000 distinct CDR3 sequences, around 4% of which are singletons. The sequenced sample consisted of CD4+ T cells from blood. These receptors were collected from a woman between 40 and 55 years old in good health. Each CDR3 is given without its conserved first and last residue. The order of the fields is V gene, J gene, D gene, clone size, CDR3 protein. A D gene is named only where the DNA matches it firmly. Rows give clone size only sometimes, using once, few, many, or a class for an expanded clone.

V: TRBV20-1
J: TRBJ2-5
D: NA
size: many
CDR3: SAEARETQY

V: TRBV20-1
J: TRBJ1-2
D: NA
size: many
CDR3: SAQRDTSNYGYT

V: TRBV20-1
J: TRBJ1-4
D: TRBD1
size: many
CDR3: SARDFQGGGEKLF

V: TRBV6-5
J: TRBJ2-1
D: TRBD2
size: many
CDR3: ASSYGGSSLPYNEQF

V: TRBV24-1
J: TRBJ1-5
D: NA
size: many
CDR3: ATSAGLSNQPQH

V: TRBV14
J: TRBJ2-1
D: NA
size: many
CDR3: ASSRGVYNEQF

V: TRBV6-1
J: TRBJ2-7
D: NA
size: many
CDR3: ASSESGADYEQY

V: TRBV5-1
J: TRBJ1-6
D: NA
size: many
CDR3: ASSLGAVNSPLH

V: TRBV3-1
J: TRBJ1-6
D: TRBD1
size: many
CDR3: ASSPQGSSWNSPLH

V: TRBV20-1
J: TRBJ2-1
D: TRBD2
size: many
CDR3: SARGEAGGQGEQF

V: TRBV2
J: TRBJ1-1
D: NA
size: many
CDR3: ASRRLNTEAF

V: TRBV5-6
J: TRBJ1-1
D: NA
size: many
CDR3: ASSLHDRFTEAF

V: TRBV20-1
J: TRBJ2-5
D: TRBD1
size: many
CDR3: SAGDRGLVETQY

V: TRBV12-3/TRBV12-4
J: TRBJ1-2
D: NA
size: many
CDR3: ASSPTSGDHYGYT

V: TRBV11-1
J: TRBJ2-5
D: NA
size: many
CDR3: ASGPSDVVVETQY

V: TRBV5-1
J: TRBJ2-5
D: NA
size: many
CDR3: ASSLEGGTQY

V: TRBV6-6
J: TRBJ1-3
D: NA
size: many
CDR3: ASRRGTDSGNTIY

V: TRBV20-1
J: TRBJ2-3
D: TRBD2
size: many
CDR3: SARSLAGLGDTQY

V: TRBV20-1
J: TRBJ2-4
D: TRBD1
size: many
CDR3: SASPGGEVQY

V: TRBV20-1
J: TRBJ2-1
D: TRBD1
size: many
CDR3: SASSPRLRDSSYNEQF

V: TRBV5-1
J: TRBJ2-4
D: NA
size: many
CDR3: ASSLPGTPNIQY

V: TRBV3-1
J: TRBJ2-5
D: NA
size: many
CDR3: ASSQDLGAVQETQY

V: TRBV14
J: TRBJ2-3
D: NA
size: many
CDR3: ASSQDRFLSTDTQY

V: TRBV7-8
J: TRBJ2-7
D: TRBD1
size: many
CDR3: ASSLEGTGKYEQY

V: TRBV12-3/TRBV12-4
J: TRBJ2-3
D: TRBD2
size: NA
CDR3: ASRTSGSRDSTQY

V: TRBV5-1
J: TRBJ1-5
D: NA
size: many
CDR3: ASSQDTGINQPQH

V: TRBV30
J: TRBJ1-2
D: TRBD1
size: many
CDR3: AWNPDRDYGYT